This T cell receptor beta chain was sequenced during a study of CD8+ T cells in alopecia areata. Study-level information: Treated patients were dosed with oral tofacitinib, taking 5 to 10 mg twice daily. Patients remained on tofacitinib for 6 to 18 months and then went 6 months without it.

This clone showed up just once. The CDR3 contains 14 residues. Germline values: CDR1 SGHRS, CDR2 YFSETQ. The V end was cut by 5 bases, the J end by 4 bases, with 16 bases between. The investigators collected lesional scalp punch biopsies and peripheral blood from alopecia areata patients. Extracted from the samples, RNA was reverse transcribed into cDNA to serve as the sequencing template. Repertoires were generated with immunoSEQ multiplex PCR, while TCRdb's copy carries only in-frame clones and drops some. Seen here are 55,000 to 75,000 clones, around 49% observed once, and the top ten hold about 18%.

The source material was CD8+ T cells sorted from blood, sampled at week 0. The source is a human donor with alopecia areata. V is TRBV5-1 and J is TRBJ2-7; D uncertain. Here the CDR3 DNA reads TGCGCCAGCAGTTCCCTTCCTGGGTTATACGAGCAGTACTTC. Amino acids: CASSSLPGLYEQYF.